Presented here are 26 T cell receptor beta chains from one specimen sequenced in a study of blood T cell repertoires in COVID-19. Sequencing was performed with immunoSEQ multiplex PCR; in TCRdb, only in-frame clones are kept and a portion is missing. The table shows about 300,000 clones, with more than 70% occurring only once. The material sequenced was peripheral blood. The receptor set was obtained from a woman aged 30 to 39 with COVID-19, enrolled during active disease.

This sequence joins TRBV4-3 and TRBJ2-2, with D possibly being TRBD2 (6 bases). Germline CDR1 LGHNA, CDR2 YSLEER. This CDR3 region has 15 residues. V dropped 5 bases and J dropped 5 bases, with 15 bases sitting between them. The CDR3 reads CASSSHAGRTGELFF. The CDR3 region has the DNA TGCGCCAGCAGCTCCCACGCGGGGAGGACCGGGGAGCTGTTTTTT.

In regard to this clone: Other DNA sequences in this sample translate to the same CDR3. The chain uses TRBV19 and TRBJ2-7; D unresolved. V lost 1 base to trimming and J lost 1 base, with 5 bases between them. The CDR3 is 13 residues long. Germline V gives CDR1 LNHDA, CDR2 SQIVND (reference sequence). The CDR3, as DNA: TGTGCCAGTAGTATAGGTAGTTCCTACGAGCAGTACTTC. Amino acids: CASSIGSSYEQYF.

The V gene is TRBV28, the J gene TRBJ1-2; D is ambiguous. The CDR3 consists of 16 residues. The V end lost 4 bases, the J end lost 0 bases, and 15 bases lay between the germline ends. Germline CDR1 and CDR2: MDHEN and SYDVKM. CDR3 DNA sequence: TGTGCCAGCAGTTACCCCCTGGGAGGGACTAACTATGGCTACACCTTC. It translates to CASSYPLGGTNYGYTF.

V gene TRBV7-9 combines with J gene TRBJ2-1; TRBD2 matches 9 bases. The CDR3 length is 17 residues. Germline V CDR1 and CDR2: SEHNR, FQNEAQ (reference sequence). Losses at the gene ends were 5 bases for V and 3 bases for J; bases not matched to a gene: 11. CDR3 sequence (DNA): TGTGCCAGCAGCGTATCCGGGACTAGCCGGGGCTACAATGAGCAGTTCTTC. Translated, it gives CASSVSGTSRGYNEQFF.

The chain combines TRBV7-2 with TRBJ1-3; D is uncertain. The germline V and J ends were trimmed by 1 base and 9 bases, with 7 bases remaining between them. The germline CDR1 and CDR2 sequences are SGHTA and FQGNSA. This CDR3 is built from 12 residues. The CDR3 DNA follows: TGTGCCAGCAGCTTAGTTTTCGGCACCATATATTTT. Translated, it gives CASSLVFGTIYF. Together with reference TRBV7-2 and TRBJ1-3, the CDR3 gives the full variable domain: GAGVSQSPSNKVTEKGKDVELRCDPISGHTALYWYRQSLGQGLEFLIYFQGNSAPDKSGLPSDRFSAERTGGSVSTLTIQRTQQEDSAVYLCASSLVFGTIYFGEGSWLTVV.

The chain links TRBV21-1 to TRBJ1-5; the table gives TRBD1 as D, unverified against the DNA. TRBV21-1 is marked as a pseudogene. The CDR3 covers 19 residues. CDR3: CARRNLPGQGSFSNQPQHF. The CDR3 region has the DNA TGTGCCAGGAGGAATCTACCGGGACAGGGGTCTTTTAGCAATCAGCCCCAGCATTTT.

This sequence joins TRBV19 and TRBJ1-2; TRBD1 matches at 7 bases. The germline V gene encodes CDR1 LNHDA and CDR2 SQIVND (reference sequence). V shed 8 bases and J 5 bases; nucleotides not matched to a gene: 5. The CDR3 has 12 residues. The CDR3 loop is CASGPGGYGYTF. The DNA of the CDR3 is TGTGCCAGTGGGCCAGGGGGTTATGGCTACACCTTC.

The V gene is TRBV16, the J gene TRBJ2-7; TRBD1 aligns across 9 bases. J lost 5 bases, V lost 1 base, and 3 bases had no gene match. The CDR3 spans 14 residues. CDR1 and CDR2 from the germline V gene are KGHSY and FQNENV. This CDR3 is CASSQFRTGDEQYF. CDR3 in DNA: TGTGCCAGCAGCCAATTCAGGACAGGGGACGAGCAGTACTTC.

This clone was counted a few times. The chain is built from TRBV2 and TRBJ1-2, with D unresolved. V lost 2 bases and J 12 bases, leaving 10 bases between the germline ends. This CDR3 has 11 residues. Germline V gene sequence: CDR1 SNHLY, CDR2 FYNNEI. The CDR3 loop reads CASSEQDFDTF. The CDR3 coding sequence is TGTGCCAGCAGTGAACAGGATTTTGACACCTTC.

The chain's CDR3 is CASRQGAKQPQHF. The CDR3 coding sequence is TGCGCCAGCAGACAGGGGGCAAAACAGCCCCAGCATTTT. This rearrangement joins TRBV23-1 to TRBJ1-5; 9 nucleotides align to TRBD1. TRBV23-1 is treated as an ORF (open reading frame) with a function not yet certain. V shed 6 bases, J shed 7 bases, and the junction held 4 bases outside the gene matches. The CDR3 sequence is 13 residues long.

This clone has just one count. The genes are TRBV7-9 and TRBJ1-6, with 10 bases identical to TRBD1. Per the germline V gene, CDR1 is SEHNR and CDR2 is FQNEAQ (reference sequence). The CDR3 has 15 residues. Trimming at V came to 2 bases and at J to 8 bases, leaving 3 bases not matched to a gene. CDR3 sequence: CASSLIGTGDSPLHF. The CDR3 DNA reads as TGTGCCAGCAGCTTAATCGGGACAGGGGATTCACCCCTCCACTTT.

This clone was counted once. This CDR3 is CASSQGEGGRGREKLFF. In DNA form, the CDR3 reads TGCGCCAGCAGCCAAGGGGAGGGAGGACGGGGAAGGGAAAAACTGTTTTTT. The chain employs TRBV4-1 and TRBJ1-4; D not resolved. V was trimmed by 1 base and J by 8 bases, leaving 20 bases between them. Germline-derived CDR1 and CDR2 are MGHRA and YSYEKL. The CDR3 runs 17 residues.

The CDR3 region has the DNA TGTGCCAGCAGCCGGGGGGGGGACAGGGTAGGGCCCCAGCATTTT. Its translation is CASSRGGDRVGPQHF. The chain uses TRBV6-5 and TRBJ1-5, with 9 bases that match TRBD1. The CDR3 totals 15 residues. Germline assignment: CDR1 MNHEY and CDR2 SVGAGI. The ends lost 6 bases at V and 9 bases at J; junction bases unmatched: 12.

This chain connects TRBV4-2 to TRBJ1-2; maybe TRBD1 (5 bases). The CDR3 covers 15 residues. The ends were cut back, 0 bases at V and 4 bases at J, with 12 bases in the middle. The germline CDR1 and CDR2 sequences are LGHNA and YNFKEQ. The CDR3 is CASSQDSTALYGYTF. The CDR3 DNA reads TGTGCCAGCAGCCAAGATTCGACAGCCCTCTATGGCTACACCTTC.

The rearrangement links TRBV3-1 (or the pseudogene TRBV3-2) to TRBJ2-2, with D possibly being TRBD1 (5 bases). CDR1 is LGHDT and CDR2 is YNNKEL in the germline V gene (reference sequence). Between the trimmed V and J ends, which lost 4 bases and 6 bases, there was a span of 15 bases. The CDR3 has 15 residues. This chain's CDR3 is CASSRTGFRAGELFF. DNA for the CDR3: TGTGCCAGCAGCCGAACAGGCTTTAGGGCCGGGGAGCTGTTTTTT.

V usage is TRBV24-1 and J usage is TRBJ2-7; possibly TRBD1 for D (5 bases). The CDR3 runs to 18 residues. CDR1 and CDR2 (germline): KGHDR, SFDVKD. Trimming took off 9 bases at V and 4 bases at J, with 30 bases between the two ends. CDR3 loop: CATGAPLEHAERRYEQYF. The DNA of the CDR3 is TGTGCCACCGGGGCCCCCCTTGAGCACGCCGAACGGCGATACGAGCAGTACTTC.

The J gene is TRBJ2-2, the V gene TRBV4-3; 10 nucleotides align to TRBD2. The CDR3 totals 18 residues. Germline values: CDR1 LGHNA, CDR2 YSLEER. Germline trimming cut 0 bases from V and 4 bases from J; bases unmatched to any gene: 8. The CDR3 DNA reads TGCGCCAGCAGCCAAGATTGGGAACTAGCGGGGATCACCGGGGAGCTGTTTTTT. This translates into CASSQDWELAGITGELFF.

The V and J genes are TRBV19 and TRBJ1-2; a possible D gene is TRBD1 (5 bases). The germline gives CDR1 LNHDA, CDR2 SQIVND (reference sequence). The CDR3 loop spans 14 amino acids. The germline V and J ends were trimmed by 6 bases and 8 bases, with 19 bases remaining between them. The CDR3 loop is CASRRSGLPAGYTF. The CDR3 bases are TGTGCCAGTAGAAGATCGGGACTCCCCGCAGGCTACACCTTC.

The J gene is TRBJ1-5, the V gene TRBV9; a weak D match, TRBD1 (5 bases). CDR3 length: 21 amino acids. CDR1 is SGDLS and CDR2 is YYNGEE in the germline V gene. The V and J ends lost 0 bases and 2 bases respectively, with 27 bases between them. The CDR3 protein is CASSVVLTPSTGGSGNQPQHF. The DNA for the CDR3 is TGTGCCAGCAGCGTAGTCCTTACACCTTCAACGGGGGGTAGTGGCAATCAGCCCCAGCATTTT.

This clone has just one count. The chain joins TRBV19 to TRBJ1-1; perhaps TRBD1 as D (6 bases). Germline CDR1 reads LNHDA; CDR2 reads SQIVND (reference sequence). V lost 6 bases and J 2 bases, leaving 13 bases between the germline ends. This CDR3 contains 14 residues. The CDR3 DNA reads as TGTGCCAGTAGCCTAGGACAGTTTAACACTGAAGCTTTCTTT. Translation: CASSLGQFNTEAFF.

The chain carries TRBV27 and TRBJ1-2, with D perhaps matching TRBD1 (6 bases). Germline V gives CDR1 MNHEY, CDR2 SMNVEV (reference sequence). V shed 6 bases and J shed 2 bases, with 10 bases lying between them. This CDR3 has 13 residues. The CDR3 reads CASSPTGNYGYTF. The DNA of the CDR3 is TGTGCCAGCAGCCCTACAGGGAACTATGGCTACACCTTC.

The rearrangement links TRBV12-5 to TRBJ1-6; TRBD1 is a possible D gene (6 bases). V lost 2 bases and J lost 5, with 16 bases in between. There are 17 residues in the CDR3. Looked up from germline, CDR1 is LGHNT and CDR2 is FRNRAP. The DNA for the CDR3 is TGTGCTAGTGGTTTGACCGCTTACAGGGTGGATAATTCACCCCTCCACTTT. It is translated as CASGLTAYRVDNSPLHF.

This chain joins TRBV18 and TRBJ1-6, with D possibly being TRBD1 (5 bases). The CDR3 has 13 amino acids. Germline CDR1 reads KGHSH; CDR2 reads LQKENI. The germline V and J ends were trimmed by 3 bases and 9 bases, with 9 bases remaining between them. CDR3 in DNA: TGTGCCAGCTCACCGGACACAGGTTCACCCCTCCACTTT. Translating it yields CASSPDTGSPLHF.

The genes are TRBV4-2 and TRBJ1-1, with 7 bases matching TRBD1. CDR3 length equals 15 residues. V gave up 1 base and J gave up 8 bases; unmatched junction bases: 10. Germline assignment: CDR1 LGHNA and CDR2 YNFKEQ. The CDR3 nucleotides read TGTGCCAGCAGCCAAGTCCGTAAGGGGGCAGCAGAAGCTTTCTTT. This gives the protein CASSQVRKGAAEAFF.

This clone was detected once. CDR3 residues: CASSDPPRANYGYTF. For the CDR3, the DNA is TGTGCCAGCAGTGACCCCCCCAGGGCTAACTATGGCTACACCTTC. The V call is TRBV6-1, the J call TRBJ1-2; TRBD1 is a possible D gene (5 bases). CDR1 and CDR2 from the germline V gene are MNHNS and SASEGT. The CDR3 length is 15 residues. Trimming left V 3 bases short and J 0 bases short, with 11 bases between.

The chain is built from TRBV5-1 and TRBJ1-1; tentatively, D is TRBD1 (5 bases). V dropped 4 bases and J dropped 1 base, with 17 bases sitting between them. The CDR3 totals 16 residues. Germline V gives CDR1 SGHRS, CDR2 YFSETQ. The CDR3 region is CASSQQNRQRNTEAFF. Written as DNA, the CDR3 is TGCGCCAGCAGCCAGCAAAACCGACAGAGGAACACTGAAGCTTTCTTT.